A selection of T cell receptor beta chains follows, all from one sample in a study of shared clonotypes between healthy human individuals. TCRdb's copy holds only in-frame clones and misses some; the assay was immunoSEQ multiplex PCR. The data hold 1 million to 1.2 million clones, with 60% to 80% observed a single time. Material: memory CD4+ T cells from PBMCs. Source of these receptors: a man younger than 35 in good health. Some clones in this sample may be carry-over from other donors' samples. CDR3s include the opening cysteine and the closing phenylalanine or tryptophan. The order of the fields is V gene, J gene, CDR3 protein.

TRBV9	TRBJ2-2	CASSGLAGVTGELFF
TRBV9	TRBJ1-6	CASSPQGWDRGVSPLHF
TRBV7-8	TRBJ2-7	CASSPGGGLAGVEQYF
TRBV10-3	TRBJ2-7	CATEGLAYEQYF
TRBV5-6	TRBJ1-2	CASSVTGIYGYTF
TRBV6-5	TRBJ1-2	CASRATGTGTYGYTF
TRBV27	TRBJ1-4	CASSLIGEKLFF
TRBV4-2	TRBJ1-3	CASSQDLRAGNTIYF
TRBV2	TRBJ2-7	CASRLETLGYEQYF
TRBV6-6	TRBJ2-7	CASSYPSTGPGEQYF
TRBV27	TRBJ2-3	CASRPAGANTQYF
TRBV5-1	TRBJ1-1	CASSLGTGWNTEAFF
TRBV18	TRBJ2-1	CASSRSTGSNEQFF
TRBV29-1	-	CSVAGGRKDEQYF
TRBV10-3	TRBJ2-1	CATALTSDHNEQFF
TRBV18	TRBJ2-1	CASSPVLGEQFF
TRBV10-3	TRBJ2-1	CAISGDRGNEQFF
TRBV27	TRBJ2-7	CASSNWRGQPAYEQYF
TRBV9	TRBJ2-5	CASSVGTTQETQYF
TRBV5-1	TRBJ1-4	CASSLGAGGNFNEKLFF
TRBV5-1	TRBJ2-5	CASSRTKETQYF
TRBV18	TRBJ2-7	CASSPFGGAVPYEQYF
TRBV6-1	TRBJ1-2	CASSEGKNRREGYTF